This T cell receptor beta chain appears in the sequencing data of a study of T cell responses to AZD1222 COVID-19 vaccine. Assay used: immunoSEQ multiplex PCR; TCRdb lists only in-frame clones, some missing. The table lists approximately 260,000 clones, roughly 93% of them singletons, with approximately 0.52% in the top ten. Broader study findings: Regions 160-218 and 743-854 dominated among vaccine-associated CD4 TCRs spanning spike.

Deletions cut 1 base from V and 5 bases from J, with 14 bases between. CDR3 length equals 15 residues. The germline gives CDR1 SNHLY, CDR2 FYNNEI. Details on this clone: What it recognizes is unknown.

The sequence derives from an adult in good health. V usage is TRBV2 and J usage is TRBJ2-5, with D perhaps being TRBD1 or TRBD2 (6 bases each). The sample consisted of peripheral blood, taken on day 0 of AZD1222 vaccination. The CDR3 DNA sequence: TGTGCCAGCAGTGAAGACGGGGGCCTCCGGGAGACCCAGTACTTC. Translating gives CASSEDGGLRETQYF. Variable domain in full (rest from reference TRBV2 and TRBJ2-5): EPEVTQTPSHQVTQMGQEVILRCVPISNHLYFYWYRQILGQKVEFLVSFYNNEISEKSEIFDDQFSVERPDGSNFTLKIRSTKLEDSAMYFCASSEDGGLRETQYFGPGTRLLVL.